The 12 T cell receptor beta chains given below trace back to one sample, sequenced in a study of blood T cell repertoires in COVID-19. TCRdb's table, derived via immunoSEQ multiplex PCR, lists solely in-frame clones and lacks some. The sample holds more than 300,000 clones, more than 90% seen once. The sequencing sample was made of PBMCs or T cells enriched from blood (not recorded which). Every receptor here comes from a woman aged 30 to 39 who had been exposed to COVID-19.

The genes are TRBV7-9 and TRBJ2-7; 7 positions agree with TRBD1. V trimming: 5 bases; J trimming: 2 bases; junction bases outside the gene matches: 6. The CDR3 is 14 residues long. Per germline, CDR1 SEHNR and CDR2 FQNEAQ (reference sequence). The CDR3, as DNA: TGTGCCAGCAGCCTAGTAGGGGGCCCCTACGAGCAGTACTTC. Protein sequence: CASSLVGGPYEQYF.

The chain recombines TRBV11-2 with TRBJ1-6; D call uncertain. Trimming left V 0 bases short and J 5 bases short, with 8 bases between. The CDR3 runs to 15 residues. CDR1 is SGHAT and CDR2 is FQNNGV in the germline V gene. The CDR3: CASSLEARNNSPLHF. In nucleotides, the CDR3 is TGTGCCAGCAGCTTAGAGGCCAGAAATAATTCACCCCTCCACTTT.

This chain connects TRBV10-2 to TRBJ1-1, with 9 bases identical to TRBD1. V dropped 3 bases and J dropped 4; count of bases not matched to a gene: 6. The CDR3 has 15 residues. Germline CDR1 is WSHSY and CDR2 is SAAADI. This chain's CDR3 is CASSDPGQGFTEAFF. The CDR3 region has the DNA TGCGCCAGCAGTGACCCGGGACAGGGCTTCACTGAAGCTTTCTTT.

The rearrangement links TRBV5-1 to TRBJ1-6; 9 nucleotides match TRBD1. CDR1 and CDR2 from the germline V gene are SGHRS and YFSETQ. The CDR3 runs to 16 residues. J lost 9 bases, V lost 2 bases, and 9 bases had no gene match. CDR3 loop: CASSLRPGQGGSPLHF. CDR3 DNA sequence: TGCGCCAGCAGCTTAAGGCCGGGACAGGGAGGTTCACCCCTCCACTTT.

This chain links TRBV25-1 with TRBJ2-7, with D possibly being TRBD1 (6 bases). V dropped 3 bases and J dropped 2 bases, with 14 bases sitting between them. This CDR3 is 15 amino acids long. Germline assignment: CDR1 MGHDK and CDR2 SYGVNS. CDR3 region: CASSDSRDNTYEQYF. The CDR3 coding sequence is TGTGCCAGCAGTGACTCCCGGGACAATACCTACGAGCAGTACTTC.

This sequence joins TRBV5-1 and TRBJ2-5; TRBD1 is a possible D gene (6 bases). The germline V gene encodes CDR1 SGHRS and CDR2 YFSETQ. V dropped 6 bases and J dropped 3 bases, with 12 bases sitting between them. CDR3 length equals 13 residues. The CDR3 sequence is CASTQNREETQYF. The CDR3 DNA follows: TGCGCCAGCACCCAAAACAGGGAAGAGACCCAGTACTTC.

V is TRBV25-1 and J is TRBJ2-1, with TRBD2 matching over 12 bases. Trimming took 6 bases from V and 0 from J; bases not matched to a gene: 0. Per germline, CDR1 MGHDK and CDR2 SYGVNS. The CDR3 extends over 15 amino acids. CDR3 loop: CASRLAGGSYNEQFF. The DNA of the CDR3 is TGTGCCAGCAGACTAGCGGGGGGCTCCTACAATGAGCAGTTCTTC.

J is TRBJ1-3 and V is TRBV5-1; 10 nucleotides agree with TRBD1. From germline, CDR1 is SGHRS and CDR2 YFSETQ. The V segment lost 0 bases and the J segment 8 bases; nucleotides outside the gene matches: 8. There are 16 residues in the CDR3. The CDR3 here is CASSLEGQGVVDTIYF. The CDR3, as DNA: TGCGCCAGCAGCTTGGAAGGACAGGGGGTGGTAGACACCATATATTTT.

The rearrangement links TRBV4-2 to TRBJ2-3, with 9 nucleotides matching TRBD2. With V trimmed by 4 bases and J by 1 base, 3 bases remained unmatched. The CDR3 has 15 residues. Germline values: CDR1 LGHNA, CDR2 YNFKEQ. CDR3 loop: CASSLSGGRTDTQYF. The DNA for the CDR3 is TGTGCCAGCAGCCTTAGCGGGGGACGCACAGATACGCAGTATTTT.

The V and J genes are TRBV9 and TRBJ1-4, with 8 bases that match TRBD1. V lost 5 bases to trimming and J lost 4 bases; unmatched junction nucleotides: 7. Germline V gene data show CDR1 as SGDLS and CDR2 as YYNGEE. The CDR3 spans 15 residues. The CDR3 protein is CASSPSGGFNEKLFF. The CDR3 DNA reads as TGTGCCAGCAGTCCTTCAGGGGGCTTTAATGAAAAACTGTTTTTT.

Worth noting for this clone: Other DNA sequences in this specimen translate into the identical CDR3. The chain joins TRBV19 to TRBJ1-2; 7 bases agree with TRBD1. The CDR3 has 14 residues. The V segment lost 3 bases and the J segment 4 bases; nucleotides outside the gene matches: 5. CDR1 is LNHDA, CDR2 SQIVND, per germline (reference sequence). The CDR3 here is CASSIPDRAYGYTF. The DNA for the CDR3 is TGTGCCAGTAGTATTCCCGACAGGGCCTATGGCTACACCTTC. Combining the CDR3 with reference TRBV19 and TRBJ1-2 gives the whole variable domain DGGITQSPKYLFRKEGQNVTLSCEQNLNHDAMYWYRQDPGQGLRLIYYSQIVNDFQKGDIAEGYSVSREKKESFPLTVTSAQKNPTAFYLCASSIPDRAYGYTFGSGTRLTVV.

This chain's CDR3 is CASSSFATNEKLFF. DNA of the CDR3: TGTGCCAGCAGCTCCTTTGCAACTAATGAAAAACTGTTTTTT. The V and J genes are TRBV6-5 and TRBJ1-4; D is undetermined. With 6 bases removed from V and 0 bases from J, the gap between germline ends came to 8 bases. The CDR3 extends over 14 amino acids. Germline values: CDR1 MNHEY, CDR2 SVGAGI.